The rows below give T cell receptor beta chains drawn from one sample of a study of early T cells in non-severe SARS-CoV-2 infection. Each CDR3 protein is one row after TCRdb ran MiXCR on the 5' RACE reads. The sample yields nearly 45,000 distinct CDR3 sequences, around a tenth seen once. The sequenced sample was whole blood. These receptors were obtained from an adult who was a healthcare worker with PCR-confirmed SARS-CoV-2 infection or an uninfected control (not recorded which). Both conserved end residues are trimmed from each CDR3. Each record gives: clone size, J gene, V gene, CDR3 protein. Rows give clone size only sometimes, using once, few, many, or a class for an expanded clone.

many	TRBJ1-2	TRBV25-1	ASSGTGMYGYT
few	TRBJ1-6	TRBV10-3	AISESQGQGRIRNSPLH
few	TRBJ2-3	TRBV4-1	ASSQGRGYGRTDTQY
few	TRBJ2-3	TRBV7-2	ASSLGVGRSRRPDTQY
-	TRBJ2-5	TRBV7-9	ASSFVHQETQY
many	TRBJ2-1	TRBV10-3	AIRAGTGGHEQF
many	TRBJ2-1	TRBV7-9	ASSQGVAGDFDNEQF
many	TRBJ2-1	TRBV6-6	ASTQGAWGQF
few	TRBJ2-5	TRBV10-3	AIGTSGSGKTQY
many	TRBJ1-1	TRBV7-2	ASSLANRGSTEAF
many	TRBJ1-1	TRBV20-1	SATRDRGRTEAF
many	TRBJ2-7	TRBV29-1	SGAQDRSYEQY
many	TRBJ2-1	TRBV20-1	SAIAHLPGLGKYEQF
few	TRBJ2-7	TRBV20-1	SASPNVGLGYEQY
many	TRBJ2-7	TRBV28	ASSFRQAFLDEQY
few	TRBJ1-2	TRBV4-3	ASSRTGEDGYT
many	TRBJ1-2	TRBV28	ASSFLDGTARGYT